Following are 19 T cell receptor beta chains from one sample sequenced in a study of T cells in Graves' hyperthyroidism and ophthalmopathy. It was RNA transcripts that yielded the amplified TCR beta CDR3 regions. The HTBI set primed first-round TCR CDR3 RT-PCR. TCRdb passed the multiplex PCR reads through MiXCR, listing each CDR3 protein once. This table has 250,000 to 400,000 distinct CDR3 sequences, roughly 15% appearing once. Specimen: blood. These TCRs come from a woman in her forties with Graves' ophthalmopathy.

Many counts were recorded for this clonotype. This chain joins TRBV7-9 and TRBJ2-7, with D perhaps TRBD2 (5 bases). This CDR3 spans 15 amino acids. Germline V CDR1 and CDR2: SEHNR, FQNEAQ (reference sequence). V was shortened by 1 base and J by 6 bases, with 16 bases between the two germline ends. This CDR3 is CASSLVASTLGEQYF. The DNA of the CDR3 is TGTGCCAGCAGCTTAGTAGCGAGTACCCTAGGCGAGCAGTACTTC.

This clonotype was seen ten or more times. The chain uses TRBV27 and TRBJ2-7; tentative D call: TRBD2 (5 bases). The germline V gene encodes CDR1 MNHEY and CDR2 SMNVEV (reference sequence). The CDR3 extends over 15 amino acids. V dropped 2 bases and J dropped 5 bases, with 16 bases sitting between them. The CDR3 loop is CASSLSPGRGHEQYF. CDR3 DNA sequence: TGTGCCAGCAGTTTAAGTCCAGGTCGAGGGCACGAGCAGTACTTC.

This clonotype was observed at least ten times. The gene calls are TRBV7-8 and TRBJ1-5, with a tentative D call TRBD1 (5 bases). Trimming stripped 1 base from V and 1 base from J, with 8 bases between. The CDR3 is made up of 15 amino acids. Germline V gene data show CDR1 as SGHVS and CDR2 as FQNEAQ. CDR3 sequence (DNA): TGTGCCAGCAGCTTAGTGGCAGGGAGCAATCAGCCCCAGCATTTT. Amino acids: CASSLVAGSNQPQHF.

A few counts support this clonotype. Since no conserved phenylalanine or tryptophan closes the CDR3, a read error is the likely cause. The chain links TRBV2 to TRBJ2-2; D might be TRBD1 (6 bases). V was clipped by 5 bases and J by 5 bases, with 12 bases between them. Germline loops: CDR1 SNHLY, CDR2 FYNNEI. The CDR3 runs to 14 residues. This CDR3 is CASSRQERTGELFL. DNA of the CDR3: TGTGCCAGCAGTCGACAGGAAAGGACCGGGGAGCTGTTTCTT.

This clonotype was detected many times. The CDR3: CASSQDWSNQPQHF. The CDR3 region has the DNA TGTGCCAGCAGTCAGGACTGGAGCAATCAGCCCCAGCATTTT. This sequence joins TRBV6-1 and TRBJ1-5; D is unresolved. V was pared by 5 bases and J by 1 base, with 9 bases between. The germline V gene encodes CDR1 MNHNS and CDR2 SASEGT. The CDR3 extends over 14 amino acids.

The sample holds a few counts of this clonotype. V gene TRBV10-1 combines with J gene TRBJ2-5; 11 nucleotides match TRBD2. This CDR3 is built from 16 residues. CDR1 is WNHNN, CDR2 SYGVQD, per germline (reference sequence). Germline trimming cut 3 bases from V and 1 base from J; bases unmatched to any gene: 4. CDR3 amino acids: CASSEEGTSGQETQYF. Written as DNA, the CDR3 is TGCGCCAGCAGTGAAGAGGGGACTAGCGGCCAAGAGACCCAGTACTTC.

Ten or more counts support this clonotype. Here the CDR3 DNA reads TGTGCCAGCGTAGGTAGTAGCGGGAATATAATGAGGGAGCAGTACTTC. Translation: CASVGSSGNIMREQYF. The chain joins TRBV12-3 or TRBV12-4 to TRBJ2-7; the match to TRBD2 covers 8 bases. This CDR3 comprises 16 residues. V was pared by 8 bases and J by 7 bases, with 19 bases of the junction left unmatched.

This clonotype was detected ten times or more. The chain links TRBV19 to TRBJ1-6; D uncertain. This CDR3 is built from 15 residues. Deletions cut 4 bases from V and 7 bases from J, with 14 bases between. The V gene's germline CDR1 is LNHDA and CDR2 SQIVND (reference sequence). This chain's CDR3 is CASSTRTGRNSPLHF. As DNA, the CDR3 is TGTGCCAGTAGTACCCGGACCGGACGGAATTCACCCCTCCACTTT.

CDR3: CASSDSSSGVRLTEQFF. In nucleotides, the CDR3 is TGTGCCAGCAGTGACTCATCTAGCGGGGTTCGGCTCACTGAGCAGTTCTTC. The chain recombines TRBV6-4 with TRBJ2-1; 9 bases align to TRBD2. The CDR3 sequence is 17 residues long. CDR1 is MRHNA, CDR2 SNTAGT, per germline. J was trimmed by 9 bases and V by 0 bases; bases with no gene match: 12.

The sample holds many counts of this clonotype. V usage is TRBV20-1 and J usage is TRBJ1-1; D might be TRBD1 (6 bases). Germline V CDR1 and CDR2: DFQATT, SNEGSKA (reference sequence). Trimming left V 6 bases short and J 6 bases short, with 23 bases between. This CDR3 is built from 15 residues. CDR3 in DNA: TGCAGTGCCAAGGTAATACAGGGTCCGACGGCTGAAGCTTTCTTT. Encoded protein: CSAKVIQGPTAEAFF.

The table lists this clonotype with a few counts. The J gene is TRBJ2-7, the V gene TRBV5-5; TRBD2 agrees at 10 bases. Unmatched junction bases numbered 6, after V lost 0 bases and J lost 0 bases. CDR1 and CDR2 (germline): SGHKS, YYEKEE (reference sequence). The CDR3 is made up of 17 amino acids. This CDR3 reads CASSLELAGLTSYEQYF. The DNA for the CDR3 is TGTGCCAGCAGCTTGGAACTAGCGGGGCTCACCTCCTACGAGCAGTACTTC.

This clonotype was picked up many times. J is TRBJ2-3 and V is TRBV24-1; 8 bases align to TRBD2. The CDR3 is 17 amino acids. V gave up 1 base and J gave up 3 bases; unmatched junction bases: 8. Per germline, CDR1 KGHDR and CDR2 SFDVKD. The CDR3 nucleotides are TGTGCCACCAGTGATTTAGCCGGGACTAGAGAGACAGATACGCAGTATTTT. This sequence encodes CATSDLAGTRETDTQYF.

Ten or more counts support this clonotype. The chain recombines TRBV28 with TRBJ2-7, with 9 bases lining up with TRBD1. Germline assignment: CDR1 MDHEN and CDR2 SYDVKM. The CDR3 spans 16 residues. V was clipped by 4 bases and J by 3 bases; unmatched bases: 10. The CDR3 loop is CASSSSTGGGLYEQYF. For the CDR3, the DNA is TGTGCCAGCAGTTCGTCGACAGGGGGTGGACTCTACGAGCAGTACTTC.

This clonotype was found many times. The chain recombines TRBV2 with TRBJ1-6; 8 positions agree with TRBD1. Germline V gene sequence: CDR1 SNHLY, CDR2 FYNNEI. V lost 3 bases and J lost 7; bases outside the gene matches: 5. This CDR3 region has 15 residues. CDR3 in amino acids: CASSEPGQENSPLHF. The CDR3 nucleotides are TGTGCCAGCAGTGAGCCGGGACAGGAGAATTCACCCCTCCACTTT. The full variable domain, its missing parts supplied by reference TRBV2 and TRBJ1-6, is EPEVTQTPSHQVTQMGQEVILRCVPISNHLYFYWYRQILGQKVEFLVSFYNNEISEKSEIFDDQFSVERPDGSNFTLKIRSTKLEDSAMYFCASSEPGQENSPLHFGNGTRLTVT.

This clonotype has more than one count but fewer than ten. Here the CDR3 reads CASSPKRTGQGTGELFF. Here the CDR3 DNA reads TGTGCCAGCAGCCCTAAACGGACAGGCCAGGGCACCGGGGAGCTGTTTTTT. This chain links TRBV7-6 with TRBJ2-2; 7 nucleotides agree with TRBD1. J lost 4 bases, V lost 5 bases, and 13 bases had no gene match. The CDR3 is 17 amino acids. CDR1 SGHVS and CDR2 FNYEAQ come from the germline V gene.

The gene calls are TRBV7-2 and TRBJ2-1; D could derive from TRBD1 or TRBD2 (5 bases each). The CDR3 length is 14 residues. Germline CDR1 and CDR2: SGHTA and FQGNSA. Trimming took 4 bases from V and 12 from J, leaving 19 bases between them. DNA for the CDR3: TGTGCCAGCAGCTCTCGCGCTTTGGGGGTAGTGCAGTTCTTC. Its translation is CASSSRALGVVQFF.

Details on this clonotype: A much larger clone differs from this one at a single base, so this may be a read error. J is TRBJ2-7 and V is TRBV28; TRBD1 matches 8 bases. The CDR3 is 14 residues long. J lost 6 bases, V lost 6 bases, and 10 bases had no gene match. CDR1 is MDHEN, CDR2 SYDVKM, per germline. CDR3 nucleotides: TGTGCCAGCAGCTCGGGACAGGCTTACGGCGAGCAGTACTTC. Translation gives CASSSGQAYGEQYF.

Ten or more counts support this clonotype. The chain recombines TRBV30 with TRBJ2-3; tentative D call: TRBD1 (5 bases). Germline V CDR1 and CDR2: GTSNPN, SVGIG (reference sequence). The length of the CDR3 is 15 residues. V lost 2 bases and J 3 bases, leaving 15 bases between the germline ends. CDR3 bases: TGTGCCTGGAGTAAAGGGGCTGGAAGGACAGATACGCAGTATTTT. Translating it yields CAWSKGAGRTDTQYF.

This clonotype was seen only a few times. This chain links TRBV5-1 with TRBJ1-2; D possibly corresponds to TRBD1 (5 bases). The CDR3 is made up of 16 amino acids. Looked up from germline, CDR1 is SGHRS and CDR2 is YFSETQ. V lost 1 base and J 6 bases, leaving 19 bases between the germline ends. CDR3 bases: TGCGCCAGCAGCTTGAAGGCTGACGGGGGTCCCCATGGCTACACCTTC. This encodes CASSLKADGGPHGYTF. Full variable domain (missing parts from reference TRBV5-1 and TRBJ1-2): KAGVTQTPRYLIKTRGQQVTLSCSPISGHRSVSWYQQTPGQGLQFLFEYFSETQRNKGNFPGRFSGRQFSNSRSEMNVSTLELGDSALYLCASSLKADGGPHGYTFGSGTRLTVV.